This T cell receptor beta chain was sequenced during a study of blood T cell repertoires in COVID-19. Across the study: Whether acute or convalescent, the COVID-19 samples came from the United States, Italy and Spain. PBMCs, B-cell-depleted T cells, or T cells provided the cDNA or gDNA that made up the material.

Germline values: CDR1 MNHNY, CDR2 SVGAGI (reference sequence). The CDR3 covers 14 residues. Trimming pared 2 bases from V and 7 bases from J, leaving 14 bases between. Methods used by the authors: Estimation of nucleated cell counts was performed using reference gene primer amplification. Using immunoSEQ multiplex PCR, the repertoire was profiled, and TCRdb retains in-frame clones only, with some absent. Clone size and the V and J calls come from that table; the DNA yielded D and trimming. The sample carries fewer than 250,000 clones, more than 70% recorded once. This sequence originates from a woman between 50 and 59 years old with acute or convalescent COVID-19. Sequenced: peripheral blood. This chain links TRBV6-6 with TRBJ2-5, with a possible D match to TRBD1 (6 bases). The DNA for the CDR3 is TGTGCCAGCAGTTACATCGGACAGACCCGGACCCAGTACTTC. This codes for CASSYIGQTRTQYF.